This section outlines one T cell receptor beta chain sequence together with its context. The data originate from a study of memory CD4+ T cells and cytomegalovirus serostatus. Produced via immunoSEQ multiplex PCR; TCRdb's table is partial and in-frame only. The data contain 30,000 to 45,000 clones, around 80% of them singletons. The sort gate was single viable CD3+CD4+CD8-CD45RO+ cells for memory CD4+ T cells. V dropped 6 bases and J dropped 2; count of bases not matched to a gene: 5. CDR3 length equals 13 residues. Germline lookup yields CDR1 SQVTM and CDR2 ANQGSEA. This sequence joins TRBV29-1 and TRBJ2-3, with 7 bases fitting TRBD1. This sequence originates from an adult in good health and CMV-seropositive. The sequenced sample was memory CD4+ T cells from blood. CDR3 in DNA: TGCAGCGTGTGGACAGGACCCACAGATACGCAGTATTTT. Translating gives CSVWTGPTDTQYF.